A selection of T cell receptor beta chains follows, all from one sample in a study of cytomegalovirus exposure and HLA in healthy donors. TCRdb keeps only in-frame clones here, not all; method: immunoSEQ multiplex PCR. This table holds under 200,000 clones, around 79% found once. Specimen: PBMCs. The receptors shown here come from a male donor in good health and CMV-seropositive. Each CDR3 is given with its conserved first and last residue. The D gene is left open where the match is weak. A clone size is listed for some rows: how often the clone was seen (once, few, many), or a class if it is expanded.

CDR3,DNA,V,length,size,J,D
CSVSTTGAVTRRAFF,TGCAGCGTTTCTACCACAGGGGCCGTAACGAGACGGGCTTTCTTT,TRBV29-1,15,NA,TRBJ1-1,TRBD1
CASSPGGPTRGNQPQHF,TGTGCCAGCAGCCCGGGGGGACCTACTCGAGGCAATCAGCCCCAGCATTTT,TRBV4-2,17,NA,TRBJ1-5,NA
CASSLVARVQETQYF,TGTGCCAGCAGCTTAGTGGCGCGGGTACAGGAGACCCAGTACTTC,TRBV7-9,15,NA,TRBJ2-5,NA
CASSLLGGDGYTF,TGCGCCAGCAGCTTGTTAGGGGGCGATGGCTACACCTTC,TRBV5-1,13,NA,TRBJ1-2,TRBD1
CASSLSGQGAYGELFF,TGTGCCAGCAGCCTTTCGGGACAGGGGGCGTACGGGGAGCTGTTTTTT,TRBV2,16,NA,TRBJ2-2,TRBD1
CASKPGESTDTQYF,TGTGCCAGTAAACCGGGGGAGAGCACAGATACGCAGTATTTT,TRBV2,14,few,TRBJ2-3,NA
CASSLGGAGNEQYF,TGTGCCAGCAGCCTCGGGGGGGCGGGGAACGAGCAGTACTTC,TRBV28,14,NA,TRBJ2-7,TRBD2
CASSPRQGMREKLFF,TGTGCCAGCAGCCCCAGACAGGGGATGCGTGAAAAACTGTTTTTT,TRBV7-6,15,NA,TRBJ1-4,TRBD1
CATRVGEGAEAFF,TGTGCAACCAGGGTTGGAGAGGGGGCTGAAGCTTTCTTT,TRBV7-9,13,once,TRBJ1-1,NA
CASMGLYGYTF,TGTGCCAGCATGGGACTTTATGGCTACACCTTC,TRBV6-1,11,few,TRBJ1-2,NA
CASSSRQLNTEAFF,TGTGCCAGTAGTAGTCGACAGCTGAACACTGAAGCTTTCTTT,TRBV19,14,once,TRBJ1-1,NA
CASSTFGGPGELFF,TGTGCCAGTAGTACCTTCGGGGGGCCCGGGGAGCTGTTTTTT,TRBV19,14,NA,TRBJ2-2,NA
CATGTSDTYEQYF,TGTGCCACCGGGACTAGCGACACCTACGAGCAGTACTTC,TRBV5-4,13,once,TRBJ2-7,TRBD2
CATQWEDEQFF,TGTGCCACCCAATGGGAGGATGAGCAGTTCTTC,TRBV6-5,11,NA,TRBJ2-1,NA
CSVEGQQLYHGYTF,TGCAGCGTTGAAGGGCAACAGTTATATCATGGCTACACCTTC,TRBV29-1,14,NA,TRBJ1-2,NA
CASSETPGTRGDTQYF,TGTGCCAGCAGTGAAACTCCTGGGACAAGGGGAGATACGCAGTATTTT,TRBV6-1,16,NA,TRBJ2-3,NA
CATLRGDGYEQYF,TGTGCCACCCTACGGGGGGATGGCTACGAGCAGTACTTC,TRBV27,13,NA,TRBJ2-7,TRBD2
CASSEPAGYGSNQPQHF,TGTGCCAGCAGTGAACCCGCAGGTTATGGAAGCAATCAGCCCCAGCATTTT,TRBV2,17,many,TRBJ1-5,NA
CASSQKLAGSNRGTDTQYF,TGTGCCAGCAGCCAGAAACTAGCGGGGAGCAACCGTGGCACAGATACGCAGTATTTT,TRBV4-2,19,NA,TRBJ2-3,TRBD2
CASSFPDRGRGETQYF,TGTGCCAGCAGCTTCCCGGACAGGGGGCGAGGAGAGACCCAGTACTTC,TRBV28,16,NA,TRBJ2-5,TRBD1
CASSHGLSQETQYF,TGTGCCAGCAGCCACGGACTCAGTCAAGAGACCCAGTACTTC,TRBV2,14,NA,TRBJ2-5,NA
CASSPGLGNTGELFF,TGTGCCAGCAGCCCGGGACTAGGGAACACCGGGGAGCTGTTTTTT,TRBV7-9,15,once,TRBJ2-2,TRBD2
CASSPPTDLNTEAFF,TGTGCCAGTAGTCCCCCGACAGACTTGAACACTGAAGCTTTCTTT,TRBV19,15,NA,TRBJ1-1,NA
CASSTWRGGQETQYF,TGTGCCAGCAGCACTTGGCGGGGGGGACAAGAGACCCAGTACTTC,TRBV5-4,15,NA,TRBJ2-5,TRBD2
CASSQELSTGGGYGYTF,TGCGCCAGCAGCCAAGAGCTAAGTACAGGGGGCGGCTATGGCTACACCTTC,TRBV4-1,17,few,TRBJ1-2,TRBD1
CATSRPRRGGYFSGANVLTF,TGTGCCACCAGCAGACCTCGGAGGGGGGGCTACTTCTCTGGGGCCAACGTCCTGACTTTC,TRBV15,20,NA,TRBJ2-6,NA
CASSLQGTEAFF,TGTGCCAGCTCACTACAGGGTACTGAAGCTTTCTTT,TRBV18,12,NA,TRBJ1-1,NA
CASSPGQGEEAFF,TGTGCCAGCAGTCCGGGACAGGGGGAGGAAGCTTTCTTT,TRBV6-1,13,once,TRBJ1-1,TRBD1
CASSPYARTGGFEGIRRAFF,TGTGCCAGCAGTCCCTACGCTCGGACAGGGGGCTTTGAGGGCATTCGGAGGGCTTTCTTT,TRBV27,20,NA,TRBJ1-1,TRBD1
CASSLGQPRHEQYF,TGTGCCAGCAGCTTGGGACAGCCGCGGCACGAGCAGTACTTC,TRBV11-2,14,NA,TRBJ2-7,TRBD1
CAISGYKLTYEQYF,TGTGCCATCAGTGGATATAAACTTACCTACGAGCAGTACTTC,TRBV10-3,14,NA,TRBJ2-7,NA
CASTSGGAYNEQFF,TGCGCCAGCACCTCAGGGGGCGCTTACAATGAGCAGTTCTTC,TRBV5-1,14,NA,TRBJ2-1,TRBD1
CASSLPPILADPGELFF,TGTGCCAGCAGCCTACCACCAATACTAGCGGATCCCGGGGAGCTGTTTTTT,TRBV7-9,17,NA,TRBJ2-2,TRBD2
CASSGRDRSNYGYTF,TGTGCCAGCAGCGGTCGGGACAGGTCTAACTATGGCTACACCTTC,TRBV9,15,NA,TRBJ1-2,TRBD1
CASSLSVRVKETQYF,TGTGCCAGCAGCTTGTCGGTTCGTGTCAAAGAGACCCAGTACTTC,TRBV5-6,15,NA,TRBJ2-5,NA
CASSSDRLESEKLFF,TGCGCCAGCAGCTCGGACAGGCTGGAAAGTGAAAAACTGTTTTTT,TRBV5-1,15,NA,TRBJ1-4,TRBD1
CASITGFEGEKLFF,TGTGCCAGCATCACAGGGTTCGAAGGTGAAAAACTGTTTTTT,TRBV6-1,14,NA,TRBJ1-4,NA
CASSFAGDDYGYTF,TGTGCCAGCAGCTTTGCAGGGGACGACTATGGCTACACCTTC,TRBV7-2,14,NA,TRBJ1-2,NA
CASSIVRRDYGYTF,TGTGCCAGTAGTATAGTTCGCAGGGACTATGGCTACACCTTC,TRBV19,14,NA,TRBJ1-2,NA
CASSLRPGGSYNEQFF,TGTGCCAGCAGTTTAAGGCCGGGGGGCTCCTACAATGAGCAGTTCTTC,TRBV27,16,NA,TRBJ2-1,TRBD2
CASSPYDLGGYTF,TGTGCCAGCAGCCCCTACGATCTCGGTGGCTACACCTTC,TRBV14,13,once,TRBJ1-2,NA
CASSLDPGEYGYTF,TGTGCCAGCAGCTTAGATCCGGGGGAATATGGCTACACCTTC,TRBV11-2,14,NA,TRBJ1-2,NA
CASSLALRGANEQFF,TGTGCCAGCAGCTTAGCGCTCAGGGGGGCGAATGAGCAGTTCTTC,TRBV7-2,15,NA,TRBJ2-1,NA